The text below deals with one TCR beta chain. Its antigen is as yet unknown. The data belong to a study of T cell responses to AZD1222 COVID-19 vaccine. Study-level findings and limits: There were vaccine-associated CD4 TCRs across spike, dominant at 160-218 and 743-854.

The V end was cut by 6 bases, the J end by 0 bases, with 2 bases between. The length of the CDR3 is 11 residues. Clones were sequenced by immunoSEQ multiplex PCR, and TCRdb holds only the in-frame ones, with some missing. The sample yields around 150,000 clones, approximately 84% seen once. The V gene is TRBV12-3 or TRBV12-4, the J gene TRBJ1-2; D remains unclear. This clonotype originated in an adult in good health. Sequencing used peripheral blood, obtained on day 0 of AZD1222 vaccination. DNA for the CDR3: TGTGCCAGCAGAACTAACTATGGCTACACCTTC. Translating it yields CASRTNYGYTF.